The 18 T cell receptor beta chains reported below all come from one sample, sequenced in a study of cytomegalovirus exposure and HLA in healthy donors (dated by TCRdb to 2016 to 2017). Library generation was performed with the immunoSEQ multiplex PCR assay. Entries here come from immuneACCESS through TCRdb and include only in-frame sequences with V and J called. Some clones fail to appear in such tables; in the studies checked, an unresolved V gene covers under half of the shortfall, and the cause of the remainder is unknown. The sample table shows 110,000 or so clones, and approximately 85% are seen once. Of the sample, around 5% falls within the top ten clones. Sequenced material: PBMCs. The receptors derive from a man in his late teens or twenties in good health and CMV-seronegative.

The gene calls are TRBV27 and TRBJ1-1; perhaps TRBD1 as D (5 bases). V dropped 2 bases and J dropped 5 bases, with 15 bases sitting between them. Germline CDR1 reads MNHEY; CDR2 reads SMNVEV (reference sequence). The CDR3 runs 15 residues. For the CDR3, the DNA is TGTGCCAGCAGTTTAAAGTGGGGGGACTTAACTGAAGCTTTCTTT. Protein product: CASSLKWGDLTEAFF.

This chain joins TRBV5-1 and TRBJ1-2; 9 bases map to TRBD1. CDR1 is SGHRS and CDR2 is YFSETQ in the germline V gene. The CDR3 extends over 14 amino acids. Unmatched junction bases numbered 7, after V lost 3 bases and J lost 7 bases. CDR3 DNA sequence: TGCGCCAGCAGCTCCGGGACAGGGTATTTTGGCTACACCTTC. This encodes CASSSGTGYFGYTF.

This sequence joins TRBV30 and TRBJ1-1; D ambiguous. The CDR3 covers 14 residues. Per the germline V gene, CDR1 is GTSNPN and CDR2 is SVGIG (reference sequence). V lost 0 bases to trimming and J lost 4 bases, with 12 bases between them. As DNA, the CDR3 is TGTGCCTGGAGTGTCGAGGGCCGTAGCACTGAAGCTTTCTTT. This gives the protein CAWSVEGRSTEAFF.

The rearrangement links TRBV30 to TRBJ1-3; possibly TRBD1 for D (5 bases). Trimming pared 0 bases from V and 2 bases from J, leaving 14 bases between. Germline loops: CDR1 GTSNPN, CDR2 SVGIG (reference sequence). The CDR3 is 16 residues long. The CDR3 nucleotides are TGTGCCTGGAGTGTCCCCAGGGTAACTGCTGGAAACACCATATATTTT. Encoded protein: CAWSVPRVTAGNTIYF.

The chain has TRBV7-2 and TRBJ2-5; D possibly corresponds to TRBD1 (5 bases). Germline-derived CDR1 and CDR2 are SGHTA and FQGNSA. V dropped 4 bases and J dropped 7 bases, with 7 bases sitting between them. CDR3 length: 11 residues. The DNA of the CDR3 is TGTGCCAGCAGCTCCGACAGGACCCAGTACTTC. Encoded protein: CASSSDRTQYF.

J is TRBJ1-2 and V is TRBV6-5; the match to TRBD1 covers 7 bases. Germline CDR1 and CDR2: MNHEY and SVGAGI. The CDR3 is 14 amino acids. Trimming at V came to 6 bases and at J to 2 bases, leaving 6 bases not matched to a gene. The CDR3 DNA follows: TGTGCCAGCAGAAGACAGGGAACGAACTATGGCTACACCTTC. Encoded protein: CASRRQGTNYGYTF.

The chain links TRBV7-9 to TRBJ2-5, with unresolved D. The J call is in doubt because the DNA end fits TRBJ2-7 better. The CDR3 length is 14 residues. Per germline, CDR1 SEHNR and CDR2 FQNEAQ (reference sequence). CDR3 bases: TGTGCCAGCAGCCGACATACCCTCTCCTACGAGCAGTACTTC. Translated: CASSRHTLSYEQYF.

The chain combines TRBV15 with TRBJ1-2, with 7 bases lining up with TRBD1. There are 16 residues in the CDR3. CDR1 is LNHNV, CDR2 YYDKDF, per germline (reference sequence). The junction had 7 bases not matched to a gene; V was cut back by 0 bases and J by 3 bases. Written as DNA, the CDR3 is TGTGCCACCAGCAGAGATGGGGGCAGGGGGGACTATGGCTACACCTTC. It encodes CATSRDGGRGDYGYTF.

The V gene is TRBV5-5, the J gene TRBJ1-1, with D hard to call. The CDR3 loop spans 13 amino acids. Trimming took off 2 bases at V and 0 bases at J, with 5 bases between the two ends. CDR1 SGHKS and CDR2 YYEKEE come from the germline V gene (reference sequence). The CDR3 is CASSLQLNTEAFF. For the CDR3, the DNA is TGTGCCAGCAGCTTACAATTGAACACTGAAGCTTTCTTT.

The chain joins TRBV7-9 to TRBJ2-7, with D maybe TRBD1 (6 bases). The length of the CDR3 is 17 residues. V was cut by 2 bases and J by 4 bases, with 21 bases left in between. Per the germline V gene, CDR1 is SEHNR and CDR2 is FQNEAQ (reference sequence). In DNA, the CDR3 is TGTGCCAGCAGCTTACGGCTACACAGGGTTACGACTTACGAGCAGTACTTC. Protein: CASSLRLHRVTTYEQYF.

The chain links TRBV23-1 to TRBJ2-7, with a possible D match to TRBD1 (10 bases). TRBV23-1 is flagged as an ORF with uncertain function. V was clipped by 4 bases and J by 6 bases, with 31 bases between them. The CDR3 covers 19 residues. The CDR3 bases are TGCGCCAGCAGTCTATATCCGGGACAGGGGTCCCTAGCGGGGATCGAGCAGTACTTC. It specifies CASSLYPGQGSLAGIEQYF.

This clone has a handful of counts. The V call is TRBV9, the J call TRBJ2-2; D not certain. The CDR3 extends over 14 amino acids. Trimming shortened V by 3 bases and J by 3 bases, and 9 bases separated the two germline ends. Germline CDR1 SGDLS, CDR2 YYNGEE. As DNA, the CDR3 is TGTGCCAGCAGCGCAGACGACTACACCGGGGAGCTGTTTTTT. Residues: CASSADDYTGELFF.

The V and J genes are TRBV6-1 and TRBJ2-5; 7 bases line up with TRBD2. Per germline, CDR1 MNHNS and CDR2 SASEGT. The CDR3 runs 16 residues. V lost 4 bases and J lost 1; bases outside the gene matches: 9. This CDR3 is CASSGWSGTVQETQYF. The CDR3 nucleotides are TGTGCCAGCAGTGGGTGGAGCGGGACGGTCCAAGAGACCCAGTACTTC.

J is TRBJ1-6 and V is TRBV27, with D tentatively TRBD1 (6 bases). The CDR3 sequence is 13 residues long. The germline CDR1 and CDR2 sequences are MNHEY and SMNVEV (reference sequence). As DNA, the CDR3 is TGTGGAACGGGACACCGGGATAATTCACCCCTCCACTTT. Translating gives CGTGHRDNSPLHF.

The rearrangement links TRBV7-9 to TRBJ2-7; 8 nucleotides match TRBD2. The CDR3 has 15 amino acids. Germline loops: CDR1 SEHNR, CDR2 FQNEAQ (reference sequence). Unmatched junction bases numbered 9, after V lost 1 base and J lost 7 bases. The CDR3 protein is CASSLDPSGLGEQYF. CDR3 in DNA: TGTGCCAGCAGCTTAGATCCTAGCGGGCTGGGGGAGCAGTACTTC.

This clone was seen only once. The chain combines TRBV2 with TRBJ2-1; 16 bases line up with TRBD2. The CDR3 is 18 residues long. Germline-derived CDR1 and CDR2 are SNHLY and FYNNEI. V lost 8 bases, J lost 7 bases, and 14 bases stayed unmatched. The CDR3 coding sequence is TGTGCCAGCCTCTCCGGGACTAGCGGGAGGGCCCGGGTGAATGAGCAGTTCTTC. It translates to CASLSGTSGRARVNEQFF.

This clone has just a few counts. Other DNA sequences in this sample translate to the same CDR3. The chain combines TRBV5-6 with TRBJ2-1; TRBD2 matches at 15 bases. CDR3 size: 15 residues. The germline CDR1 and CDR2 sequences are SGHDT and YYEEEE. V shed 4 bases, J shed 7 bases, and the junction held 3 bases outside the gene matches. CDR3 loop: CASSLGLAGGNEQFF. In nucleotides, the CDR3 is TGTGCCAGCAGCCTCGGACTAGCGGGAGGGAATGAGCAGTTCTTC. Supplemented by reference TRBV5-6 and TRBJ2-1, the full variable domain reads DAGVTQSPTHLIKTRGQQVTLRCSPKSGHDTVSWYQQALGQGPQFIFQYYEEEERQRGNFPDRFSGHQFPNYSSELNVNALLLGDSALYLCASSLGLAGGNEQFFGPGTRLTVL.

V is TRBV5-1 and J is TRBJ1-4; TRBD1 matches 11 bases. This CDR3 is built from 16 residues. Trimming cost V 4 bases and J 4 bases; bases outside gene matches: 6. CDR1 and CDR2 (germline): SGHRS, YFSETQ. CDR3 bases: TGCGCCAGCAGCACCGGGACAGGGGGAAATAATGAAAAACTGTTTTTT. Residues: CASSTGTGGNNEKLFF.